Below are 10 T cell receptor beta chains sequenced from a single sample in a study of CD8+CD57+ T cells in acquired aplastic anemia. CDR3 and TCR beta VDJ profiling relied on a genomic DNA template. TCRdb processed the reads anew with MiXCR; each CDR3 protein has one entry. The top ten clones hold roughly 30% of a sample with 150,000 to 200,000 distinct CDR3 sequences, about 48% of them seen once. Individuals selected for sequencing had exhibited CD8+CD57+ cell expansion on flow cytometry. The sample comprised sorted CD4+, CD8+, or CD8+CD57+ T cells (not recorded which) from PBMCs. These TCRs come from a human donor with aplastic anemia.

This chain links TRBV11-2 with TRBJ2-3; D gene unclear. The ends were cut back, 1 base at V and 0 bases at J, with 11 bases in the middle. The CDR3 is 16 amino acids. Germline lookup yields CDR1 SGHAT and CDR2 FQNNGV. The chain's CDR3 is CASSLGLTPSTDTQYF. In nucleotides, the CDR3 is TGTGCCAGCAGCTTAGGTTTAACACCTAGCACAGATACGCAGTATTTT.

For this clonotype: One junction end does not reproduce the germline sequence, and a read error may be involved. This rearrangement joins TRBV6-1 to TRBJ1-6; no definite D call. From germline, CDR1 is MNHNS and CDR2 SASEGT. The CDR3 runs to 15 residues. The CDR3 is CASSPNDSHNSPLHF. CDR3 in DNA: TGTGCCAGCAGTCCCAACGACTCCCATAATTCACCCCTCCACTTT.

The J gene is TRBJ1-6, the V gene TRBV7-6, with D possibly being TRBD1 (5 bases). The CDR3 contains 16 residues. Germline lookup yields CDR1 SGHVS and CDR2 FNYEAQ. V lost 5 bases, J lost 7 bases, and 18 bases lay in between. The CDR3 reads CASSTRGGQGNSPLHF. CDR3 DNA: TGTGCCAGCAGCACCCGAGGTGGGCAGGGAAATTCACCCCTCCACTTT.

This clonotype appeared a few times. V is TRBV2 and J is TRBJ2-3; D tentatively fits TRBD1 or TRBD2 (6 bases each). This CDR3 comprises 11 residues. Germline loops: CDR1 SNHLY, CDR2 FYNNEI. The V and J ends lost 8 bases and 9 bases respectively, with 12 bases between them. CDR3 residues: CASPLGGTQYF. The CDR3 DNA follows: TGTGCCAGCCCTTTAGGGGGGACGCAGTATTTT.

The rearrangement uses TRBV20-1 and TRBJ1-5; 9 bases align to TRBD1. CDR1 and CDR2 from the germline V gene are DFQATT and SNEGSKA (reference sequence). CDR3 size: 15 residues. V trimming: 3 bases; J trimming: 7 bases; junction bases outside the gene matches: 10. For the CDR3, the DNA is TGCAGTGCTAGCGGGACAGGGAGCATCGAACAGCCCCAGCATTTT. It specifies CSASGTGSIEQPQHF.

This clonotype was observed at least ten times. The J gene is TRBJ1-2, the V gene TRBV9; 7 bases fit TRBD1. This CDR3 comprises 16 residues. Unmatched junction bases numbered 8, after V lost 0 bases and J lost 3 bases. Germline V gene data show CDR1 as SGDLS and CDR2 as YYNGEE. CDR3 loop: CASSVAETGMDYGYTF. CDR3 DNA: TGTGCCAGCAGCGTAGCTGAGACAGGGATGGACTATGGCTACACCTTC. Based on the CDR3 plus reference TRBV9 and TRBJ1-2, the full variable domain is DSGVTQTPKHLITATGQRVTLRCSPRSGDLSVYWYQQSLDQGLQFLIQYYNGEERAKGNILERFSAQQFPDLHSELNLSSLELGDSALYFCASSVAETGMDYGYTFGSGTRLTVV.

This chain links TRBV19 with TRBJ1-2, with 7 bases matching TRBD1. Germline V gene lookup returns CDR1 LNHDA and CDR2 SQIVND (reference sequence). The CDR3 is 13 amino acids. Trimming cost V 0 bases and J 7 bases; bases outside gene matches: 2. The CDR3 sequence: CASSIEYRGGYTF. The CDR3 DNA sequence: TGTGCCAGTAGTATAGAGTACAGGGGTGGCTACACCTTC.

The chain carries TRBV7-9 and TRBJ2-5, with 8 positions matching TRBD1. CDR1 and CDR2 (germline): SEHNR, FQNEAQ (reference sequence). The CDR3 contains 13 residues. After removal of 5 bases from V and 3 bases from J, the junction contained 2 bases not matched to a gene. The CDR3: CASSPGGEETQYF. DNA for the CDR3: TGTGCCAGCAGCCCAGGGGGCGAAGAGACCCAGTACTTC.

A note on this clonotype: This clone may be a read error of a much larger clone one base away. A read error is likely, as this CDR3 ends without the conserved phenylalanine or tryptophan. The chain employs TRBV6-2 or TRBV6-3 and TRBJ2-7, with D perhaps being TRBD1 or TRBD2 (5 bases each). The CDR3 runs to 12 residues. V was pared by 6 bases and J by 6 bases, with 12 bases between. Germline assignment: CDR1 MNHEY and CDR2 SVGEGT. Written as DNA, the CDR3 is TGTGCCAGCAGGGAGTCAGGGACCGAGCAGTACTCC. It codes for CASRESGTEQYS.

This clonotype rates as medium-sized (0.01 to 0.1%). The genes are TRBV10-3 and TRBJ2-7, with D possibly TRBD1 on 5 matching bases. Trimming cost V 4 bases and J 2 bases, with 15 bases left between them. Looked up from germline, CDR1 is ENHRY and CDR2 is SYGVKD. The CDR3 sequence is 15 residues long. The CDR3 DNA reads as TGTGCCATCAGTGTCCGGCCAGACAGCACCTACGAGCAGTACTTC. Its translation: CAISVRPDSTYEQYF.